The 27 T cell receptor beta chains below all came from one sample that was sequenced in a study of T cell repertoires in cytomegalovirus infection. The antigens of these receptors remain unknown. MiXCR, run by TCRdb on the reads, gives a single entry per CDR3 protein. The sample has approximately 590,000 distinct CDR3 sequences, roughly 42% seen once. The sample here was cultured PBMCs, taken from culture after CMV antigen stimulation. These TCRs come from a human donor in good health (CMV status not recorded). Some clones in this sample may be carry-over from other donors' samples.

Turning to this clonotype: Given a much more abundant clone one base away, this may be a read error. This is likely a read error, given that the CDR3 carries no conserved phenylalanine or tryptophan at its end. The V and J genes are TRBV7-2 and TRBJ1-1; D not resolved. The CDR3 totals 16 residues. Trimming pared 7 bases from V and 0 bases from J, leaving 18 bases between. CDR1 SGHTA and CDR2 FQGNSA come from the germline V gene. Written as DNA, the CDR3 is TGTGCCAGCACCCCTTATTCTACGGCCCTGAACACTGAAGCTTTCCTT. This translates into CASTPYSTALNTEAFL.

CDR3 sequence reads: CASSYSTAQRETYEQYF. The CDR3 nucleotides are TGTGCCAGCAGTTACTCGACCGCCCAGCGGGAGACCTACGAGCAGTACTTC. This chain uses TRBV6-2 or TRBV6-3 with TRBJ2-7; TRBD2 matches at 8 bases. CDR3 length: 17 amino acids. V gave up 0 bases and J gave up 2 bases; unmatched junction bases: 9. Germline V CDR1 and CDR2: MNHEY, SVGEGT.

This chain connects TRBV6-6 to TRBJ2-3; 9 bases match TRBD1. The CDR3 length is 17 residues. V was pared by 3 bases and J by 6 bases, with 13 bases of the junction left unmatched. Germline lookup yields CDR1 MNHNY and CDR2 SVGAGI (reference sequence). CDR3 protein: CASSYWRDRELVDTQYF. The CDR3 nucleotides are TGTGCCAGCAGTTATTGGAGGGACAGGGAGCTCGTGGATACGCAGTATTTT.

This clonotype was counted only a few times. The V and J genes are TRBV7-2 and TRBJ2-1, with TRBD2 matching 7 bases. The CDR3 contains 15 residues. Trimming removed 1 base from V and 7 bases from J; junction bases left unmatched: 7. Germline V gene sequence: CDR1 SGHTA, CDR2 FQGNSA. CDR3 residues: CASSLVWGGENEQFF. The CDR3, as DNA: TGTGCCAGCAGCTTAGTTTGGGGAGGGGAAAATGAGCAGTTCTTC.

CDR3 DNA: TGTGCCAGCAGTTTATCTCCTAGCGGGAGAAGTAATGAGCAGTTCTTC. Its protein product is CASSLSPSGRSNEQFF. J is TRBJ2-1 and V is TRBV27; 10 bases line up with TRBD2. The germline gives CDR1 MNHEY, CDR2 SMNVEV (reference sequence). The ends lost 0 bases at V and 7 bases at J; junction bases unmatched: 6. CDR3 length: 16 amino acids.

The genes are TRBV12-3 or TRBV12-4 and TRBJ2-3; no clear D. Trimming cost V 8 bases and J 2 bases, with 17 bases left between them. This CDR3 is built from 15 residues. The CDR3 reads CASRSPALHTDTQYF. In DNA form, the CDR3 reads TGTGCCAGCCGATCCCCAGCCCTCCACACAGATACGCAGTATTTT.

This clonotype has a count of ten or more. The DNA of the CDR3 is TGCAGTGCTAGATCGGATCGTAGGGGCGATGAAGCTTTCTTT. This gives the protein CSARSDRRGDEAFF. The chain joins TRBV20-1 to TRBJ1-1, with a possible D match to TRBD1 (5 bases). V lost 2 bases and J 7 bases, leaving 17 bases between the germline ends. Looked up from germline, CDR1 is DFQATT and CDR2 is SNEGSKA (reference sequence). This CDR3 contains 14 residues.

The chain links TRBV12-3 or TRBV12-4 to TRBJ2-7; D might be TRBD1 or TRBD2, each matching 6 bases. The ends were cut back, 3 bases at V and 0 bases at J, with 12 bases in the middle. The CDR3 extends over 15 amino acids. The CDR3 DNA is TGTGCCAGCAGTTTTTTTGGGGGGCTCTCCTACGAGCAGTACTTC. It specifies CASSFFGGLSYEQYF.

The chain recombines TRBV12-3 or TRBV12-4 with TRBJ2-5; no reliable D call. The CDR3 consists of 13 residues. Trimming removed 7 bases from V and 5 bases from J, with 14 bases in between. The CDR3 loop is CASKGQVGETQYF. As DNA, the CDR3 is TGTGCCAGCAAGGGCCAGGTGGGGGAGACCCAGTACTTC.

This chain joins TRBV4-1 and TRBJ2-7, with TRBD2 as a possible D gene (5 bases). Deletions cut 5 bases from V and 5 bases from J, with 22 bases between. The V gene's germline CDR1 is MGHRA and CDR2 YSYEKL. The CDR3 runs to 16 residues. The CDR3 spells CASSGLRGPRIHEQYF. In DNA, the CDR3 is TGCGCCAGCAGCGGATTACGAGGGCCTAGGATACACGAGCAGTACTTC.

CDR3 loop: CASSPRQGPAEAFF. CDR3 in DNA: TGTGCCAGCAGCCCACGGCAGGGGCCCGCTGAAGCTTTCTTT. This chain connects TRBV7-6 to TRBJ1-1, with TRBD1 as a possible D gene (6 bases). CDR1 and CDR2 (germline): SGHVS, FNYEAQ. Trimming shortened V by 5 bases and J by 6 bases, and 16 bases separated the two germline ends. The CDR3 contains 14 residues.

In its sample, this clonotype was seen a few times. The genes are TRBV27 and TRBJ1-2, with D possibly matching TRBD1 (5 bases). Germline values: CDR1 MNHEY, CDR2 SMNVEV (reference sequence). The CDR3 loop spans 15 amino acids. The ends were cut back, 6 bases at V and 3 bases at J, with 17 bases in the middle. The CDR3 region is CASRRNPPGDYGYTF. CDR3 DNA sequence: TGTGCCAGCAGAAGGAACCCTCCGGGGGACTATGGCTACACCTTC.

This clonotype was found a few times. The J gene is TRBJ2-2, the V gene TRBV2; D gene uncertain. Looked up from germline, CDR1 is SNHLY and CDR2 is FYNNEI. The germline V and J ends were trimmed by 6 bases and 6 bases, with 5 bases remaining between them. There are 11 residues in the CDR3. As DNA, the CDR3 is TGTGCCAGCAGGAGTTCCGGGGAGCTGTTTTTT. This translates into CASRSSGELFF.

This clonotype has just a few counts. CDR3 DNA sequence: TGTGCCAGCAGCTTGATGGGCGGGATGAGCACAGATACGCAGTATTTT. Protein: CASSLMGGMSTDTQYF. This chain uses TRBV7-2 with TRBJ2-3; a possible D gene is TRBD2 (6 bases). Trimming took 3 bases from V and 0 from J, leaving 13 bases between them. Germline assignment: CDR1 SGHTA and CDR2 FQGNSA. This CDR3 spans 16 amino acids.

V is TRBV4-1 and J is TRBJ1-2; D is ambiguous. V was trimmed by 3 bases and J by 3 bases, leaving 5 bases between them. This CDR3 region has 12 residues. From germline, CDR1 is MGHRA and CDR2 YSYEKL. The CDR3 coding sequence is TGCGCCAGCAGCCAGGACTACTATGGCTACACCTTC. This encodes CASSQDYYGYTF.

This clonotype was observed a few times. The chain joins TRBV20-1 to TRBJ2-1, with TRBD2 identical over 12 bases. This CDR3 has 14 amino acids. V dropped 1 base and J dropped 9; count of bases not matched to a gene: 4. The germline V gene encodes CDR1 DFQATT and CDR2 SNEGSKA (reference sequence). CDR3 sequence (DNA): TGCAGTGCTAGAGGACTAGCGGGAGTCGGTGAGCAGTTCTTC. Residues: CSARGLAGVGEQFF.

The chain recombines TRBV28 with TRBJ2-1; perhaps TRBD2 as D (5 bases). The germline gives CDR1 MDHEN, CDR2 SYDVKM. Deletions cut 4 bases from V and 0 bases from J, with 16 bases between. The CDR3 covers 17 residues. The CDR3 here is CASSYPAGGSSYNEQFF. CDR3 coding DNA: TGTGCCAGCAGTTATCCGGCGGGCGGAAGCTCCTACAATGAGCAGTTCTTC.

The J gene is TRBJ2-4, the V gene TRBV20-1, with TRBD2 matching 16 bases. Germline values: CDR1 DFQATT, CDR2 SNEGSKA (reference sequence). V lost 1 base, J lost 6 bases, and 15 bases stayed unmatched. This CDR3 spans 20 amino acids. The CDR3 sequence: CSARGPRGLAGGLPTNIQYF. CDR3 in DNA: TGCAGTGCTAGAGGCCCTCGGGGACTAGCGGGAGGGCTGCCGACAAACATTCAGTACTTC.

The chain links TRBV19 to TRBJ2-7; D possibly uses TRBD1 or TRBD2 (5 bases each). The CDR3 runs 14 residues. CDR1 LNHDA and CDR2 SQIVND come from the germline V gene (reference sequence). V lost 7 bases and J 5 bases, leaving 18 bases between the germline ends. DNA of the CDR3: TGTGCCAGTAAGAGGGAGACATGGGACCACGAGCAGTACTTC. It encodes CASKRETWDHEQYF.

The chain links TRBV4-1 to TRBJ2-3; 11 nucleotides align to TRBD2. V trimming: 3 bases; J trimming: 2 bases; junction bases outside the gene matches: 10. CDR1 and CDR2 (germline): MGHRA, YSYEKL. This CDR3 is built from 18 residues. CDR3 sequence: CASSQEYRTSGHTDTQYF. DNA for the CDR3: TGCGCCAGCAGCCAGGAATACCGGACTAGCGGGCACACAGATACGCAGTATTTT.

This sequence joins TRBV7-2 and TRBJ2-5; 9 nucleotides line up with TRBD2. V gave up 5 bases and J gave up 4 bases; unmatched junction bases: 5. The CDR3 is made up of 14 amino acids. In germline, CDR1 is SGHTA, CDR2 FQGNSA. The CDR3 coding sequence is TGTGCCAGCAGCCAAAATAGCGGGGGAGAGACCCAGTACTTC. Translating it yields CASSQNSGGETQYF.

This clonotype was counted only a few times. CDR3 loop: CASRQLDSDNYGYTF. The CDR3 nucleotides are TGTGCCAGCAGGCAACTTGACAGTGATAACTATGGCTACACCTTC. The chain joins TRBV6-2 or TRBV6-3 to TRBJ1-2; D possibly corresponds to TRBD1 (5 bases). CDR1 is MNHEY and CDR2 is SVGEGT in the germline V gene. The CDR3 is made up of 15 amino acids. Trimming removed 6 bases at V and 1 base at J, with 15 bases between.

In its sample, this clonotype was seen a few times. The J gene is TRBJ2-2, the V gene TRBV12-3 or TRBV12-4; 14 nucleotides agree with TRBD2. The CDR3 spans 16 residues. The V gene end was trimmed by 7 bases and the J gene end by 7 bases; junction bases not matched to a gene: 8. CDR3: CASTPGTSGSHGELFF. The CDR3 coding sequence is TGTGCCAGCACCCCGGGGACTAGCGGGAGTCACGGGGAGCTGTTTTTT.

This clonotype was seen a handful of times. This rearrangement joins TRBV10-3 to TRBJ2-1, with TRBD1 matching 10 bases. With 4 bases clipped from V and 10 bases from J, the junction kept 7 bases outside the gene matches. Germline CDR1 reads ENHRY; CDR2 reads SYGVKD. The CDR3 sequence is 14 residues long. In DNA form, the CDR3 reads TGTGCCATCAGTGGAGGGACAGGGGAAGGGGAGCAGTTCTTC. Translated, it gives CAISGGTGEGEQFF.

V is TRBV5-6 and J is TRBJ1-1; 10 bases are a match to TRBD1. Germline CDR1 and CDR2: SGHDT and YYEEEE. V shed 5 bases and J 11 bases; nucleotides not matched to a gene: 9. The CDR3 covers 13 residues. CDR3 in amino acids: CASRDRGRLGAFF. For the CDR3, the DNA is TGTGCCAGCAGGGACAGGGGGAGGTTGGGGGCTTTCTTT.

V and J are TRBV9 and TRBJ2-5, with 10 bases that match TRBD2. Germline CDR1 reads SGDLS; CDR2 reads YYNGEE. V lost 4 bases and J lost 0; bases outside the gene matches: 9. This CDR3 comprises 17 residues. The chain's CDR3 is CASSRQAGGGNQETQYF. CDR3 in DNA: TGTGCCAGCAGCCGACAAGCGGGAGGGGGGAACCAAGAGACCCAGTACTTC.

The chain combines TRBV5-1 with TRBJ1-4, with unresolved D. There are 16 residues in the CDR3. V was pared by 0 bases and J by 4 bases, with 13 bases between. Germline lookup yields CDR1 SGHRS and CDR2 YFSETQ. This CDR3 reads CASSLGGRPSNEKLFF. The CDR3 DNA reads TGCGCCAGCAGCTTGGGTGGGCGACCGAGTAATGAAAAACTGTTTTTT.